The next 2 T cell receptor beta chains were all read from a single sample in a study of cytomegalovirus exposure and HLA in healthy donors. 60 Vbeta and 13 Jbeta primers were used in PCR. Data came from immunoSEQ multiplex PCR; TCRdb stores just in-frame clones and leaves some out. The repertoire holds under 200,000 clones, with roughly 83% as singletons. The sequencing sample was made of PBMCs. Receptor source: a man aged 25-45 years in good health and CMV-seronegative.

V is TRBV27 and J is TRBJ2-3, with TRBD2 as a possible D gene (5 bases). There are 17 residues in the CDR3. CDR1 is MNHEY, CDR2 SMNVEV, per germline (reference sequence). The V and J ends lost 5 bases and 0 bases respectively, with 18 bases between them. CDR3 sequence reads: CASSPTSWGDSTDTQYF. The CDR3 nucleotides read TGTGCCAGCAGTCCCACGAGTTGGGGAGATAGCACAGATACGCAGTATTTT.

The chain joins TRBV9 to TRBJ2-2; 8 nucleotides match TRBD1. The CDR3 spans 16 residues. Germline loops: CDR1 SGDLS, CDR2 YYNGEE. The V gene end was trimmed by 0 bases and the J gene end by 3 bases; junction bases not matched to a gene: 4. CDR3 sequence reads: CASSVAGRGHTGELFF. The CDR3 DNA reads TGTGCCAGCAGCGTAGCTGGCAGGGGGCACACCGGGGAGCTGTTTTTT. The complete variable domain, with remaining parts taken from reference TRBV9 and TRBJ2-2, reads DSGVTQTPKHLITATGQRVTLRCSPRSGDLSVYWYQQSLDQGLQFLIQYYNGEERAKGNILERFSAQQFPDLHSELNLSSLELGDSALYFCASSVAGRGHTGELFFGEGSRLTVL.